These 24 T cell receptor beta chains were all obtained from the same sample, sequenced in a study of OX40 agonist ivuxolimab in advanced cancers. Produced via immunoSEQ multiplex PCR; TCRdb's table is partial and in-frame only. The sample consists of some 16,000 clones, approximately 80% of them appearing once. Material: CD4+ or CD8+ T cells sorted from blood, obtained in a trial of the OX40 agonist ivuxolimab. The receptors were gathered from an adult with an advanced solid tumor such as melanoma, head and neck, liver or kidney cancer.

This chain connects TRBV6-5 to TRBJ2-7, with 8 nucleotides matching TRBD1. This CDR3 is 15 amino acids long. The germline V gene encodes CDR1 MNHEY and CDR2 SVGAGI. V gave up 5 bases and J gave up 3 bases; unmatched junction bases: 9. CDR3 bases: TGTGCCAGCAGTCTGACAGGGGACCCTTTCTACGAGCAGTACTTC. Residues: CASSLTGDPFYEQYF.

The chain carries TRBV5-6 and TRBJ2-2; TRBD1 or TRBD2 may be the D gene (6 bases each). Germline assignment: CDR1 SGHDT and CDR2 YYEEEE. Trimming took off 0 bases at V and 3 bases at J, with 18 bases between the two ends. The CDR3 length is 18 residues. The CDR3 loop reads CASSLAPWGAAYTGELFF. The CDR3 DNA sequence: TGTGCCAGCAGCTTGGCCCCCTGGGGGGCGGCGTACACCGGGGAGCTGTTTTTT. The whole variable domain, filled in from reference TRBV5-6 and TRBJ2-2, reads DAGVTQSPTHLIKTRGQQVTLRCSPKSGHDTVSWYQQALGQGPQFIFQYYEEEERQRGNFPDRFSGHQFPNYSSELNVNALLLGDSALYLCASSLAPWGAAYTGELFFGEGSRLTVL.

In nucleotides, the CDR3 is TGCGCCAGCAGCCCGGGTATCGGGACAGGGTTTTATAGCAATCAGCCCCAGCATTTT. Protein: CASSPGIGTGFYSNQPQHF. V usage is TRBV4-3 and J usage is TRBJ1-5, with 9 bases that match TRBD1. Germline loops: CDR1 LGHNA, CDR2 YSLEER. CDR3 length equals 19 residues. Trimming at V came to 4 bases and at J to 0 bases, leaving 13 bases not matched to a gene.

The chain links TRBV27 to TRBJ1-1, with 9 bases identical to TRBD1. The CDR3 extends over 16 amino acids. Trimming removed 4 bases from V and 2 bases from J; junction bases left unmatched: 8. Germline values: CDR1 MNHEY, CDR2 SMNVEV (reference sequence). For the CDR3, the DNA is TGTGCCAGCAGTTCCCCCCTGGGACAGGGCAACACTGAAGCTTTCTTT. The encoded protein is CASSSPLGQGNTEAFF.

The rearrangement joins TRBV7-9 to TRBJ1-1; a weak D match, TRBD1 (6 bases). The germline V and J ends were trimmed by 5 bases and 11 bases, with 15 bases remaining between them. The germline gives CDR1 SEHNR, CDR2 FQNEAQ (reference sequence). The CDR3 is 12 residues long. The DNA of the CDR3 is TGTGCCAGCAGCCCCTGGGGGCAGGGCGCTTTCTTT. Translating gives CASSPWGQGAFF. Complete variable domain (other parts from reference TRBV7-9 and TRBJ1-1): DTGVSQNPRHKITKRGQNVTFRCDPISEHNRLYWYRQTLGQGPEFLTYFQNEAQLEKSRLLSDRFSAERPKGSFSTLEIQRTEQGDSAMYLCASSPWGQGAFFGQGTRLTVV.

This clone is categorized as medium-sized. The chain is built from TRBV9 and TRBJ2-2; D is unresolved. The ends were cut back, 4 bases at V and 5 bases at J, with 6 bases in the middle. CDR3 length: 12 residues. Per the germline V gene, CDR1 is SGDLS and CDR2 is YYNGEE. DNA for the CDR3: TGTGCCAGCAGCTCTAGGACCGGGGAGCTGTTTTTT. Its protein is CASSSRTGELFF.

The chain employs TRBV25-1 and TRBJ2-7, with a tentative D call TRBD1 (5 bases). There are 16 residues in the CDR3. V lost 3 bases, J lost 5 bases, and 20 bases lay in between. Per the germline V gene, CDR1 is MGHDK and CDR2 is SYGVNS. The CDR3 protein is CASSDSFRVGRDEQYF. In DNA, the CDR3 is TGTGCCAGCAGTGACTCCTTTAGAGTAGGCAGGGACGAGCAGTACTTC.

This clone was counted once. The chain recombines TRBV7-2 with TRBJ1-1; D unresolved. The germline V gene encodes CDR1 SGHTA and CDR2 FQGNSA. The CDR3 is 14 residues long. Deletions cut 4 bases from V and 1 base from J, with 10 bases between. CDR3 region: CASSWVSRNTEAFF. CDR3 nucleotide sequence: TGTGCCAGCAGCTGGGTAAGTAGGAACACTGAAGCTTTCTTT.

The chain joins TRBV5-1 to TRBJ2-3; 10 positions match TRBD1. V shed 4 bases, J shed 4 bases, and the junction held 9 bases outside the gene matches. Germline V gene lookup returns CDR1 SGHRS and CDR2 YFSETQ. This CDR3 has 16 amino acids. The CDR3 DNA is TGCGCCAGCAGCCCGACAGGGGGCGTCTATGCAGATACGCAGTATTTT. Amino acids: CASSPTGGVYADTQYF. The variable domain in full, with the rest retrieved from reference TRBV5-1 and TRBJ2-3, is KAGVTQTPRYLIKTRGQQVTLSCSPISGHRSVSWYQQTPGQGLQFLFEYFSETQRNKGNFPGRFSGRQFSNSRSEMNVSTLELGDSALYLCASSPTGGVYADTQYFGPGTRLTVL.

The chain joins TRBV6-5 to TRBJ1-1, with D perhaps TRBD1 (6 bases). Trimming removed 5 bases at V and 4 bases at J, with 14 bases between. CDR3 length: 14 residues. Germline V CDR1 and CDR2: MNHEY, SVGAGI. In DNA form, the CDR3 reads TGTGCCAGCAGTGTAGGGGGGCATCTCACTGAAGCTTTCTTT. Protein: CASSVGGHLTEAFF.

The chain recombines TRBV13 with TRBJ2-3, with 7 bases lining up with TRBD2. The CDR3 runs to 15 residues. CDR1 is PRHDT and CDR2 is FYEKMQ in the germline V gene (reference sequence). V was pared by 3 bases and J by 2 bases, with 5 bases of the junction left unmatched. CDR3 nucleotides: TGTGCCAGCAGCTTCAGCGGGGCCATCACAGATACGCAGTATTTT. This encodes CASSFSGAITDTQYF.

V gene TRBV7-9 combines with J gene TRBJ2-4; 7 nucleotides match TRBD1. V trimming: 4 bases; J trimming: 3 bases; junction bases outside the gene matches: 12. The CDR3 runs to 17 residues. The germline V gene encodes CDR1 SEHNR and CDR2 FQNEAQ (reference sequence). This CDR3 reads CASSSPPGGLGKNIQYF. The CDR3 DNA sequence: TGTGCCAGCAGCTCCCCTCCAGGGGGATTAGGCAAAAACATTCAGTACTTC.

The V and J genes are TRBV5-4 and TRBJ1-1; TRBD1 matches 8 bases. Germline V gives CDR1 SGHNT, CDR2 YYREEE (reference sequence). The CDR3 extends over 16 amino acids. V was clipped by 0 bases and J by 0 bases; unmatched bases: 4. The CDR3 DNA reads as TGTGCCAGCAGCTTGGAGCCAGGGGGCATGAACACTGAAGCTTTCTTT. This gives the protein CASSLEPGGMNTEAFF. Complete variable domain (other parts from reference TRBV5-4 and TRBJ1-1): ETGVTQSPTHLIKTRGQQVTLRCSSQSGHNTVSWYQQALGQGPQFIFQYYREEENGRGNFPPRFSGLQFPNYSSELNVNALELDDSALYLCASSLEPGGMNTEAFFGQGTRLTVV.

The chain joins TRBV5-6 to TRBJ2-7, with D unclear. V gave up 1 base and J gave up 2 bases, with 13 bases separating them. This CDR3 comprises 15 residues. CDR1 SGHDT and CDR2 YYEEEE come from the germline V gene. CDR3 DNA sequence: TGTGCCAGCAGCTTGCCGAGACTTGGCCCCTACGAGCAGTACTTC. It is translated as CASSLPRLGPYEQYF.

This clone was observed a few times. The DNA of the CDR3 is TGTGCCAGCAGCCCCCTCCTGGCGGGGGTCAATGAGCAGTTCTTC. Amino acid sequence: CASSPLLAGVNEQFF. The chain employs TRBV7-9 and TRBJ2-1; 7 positions match TRBD2. The germline CDR1 and CDR2 sequences are SEHNR and FQNEAQ (reference sequence). The CDR3 consists of 15 residues. Germline trimming cut 5 bases from V and 6 bases from J; bases unmatched to any gene: 10.

The rearrangement uses TRBV4-3 and TRBJ2-1; the D gene is possibly TRBD1 (6 bases). Germline CDR1 is LGHNA and CDR2 is YSLEER. V dropped 1 base and J dropped 2 bases, with 15 bases sitting between them. The CDR3 loop spans 17 amino acids. CDR3 coding DNA: TGCGCCAGCAGCCAAGCTCTTCCGGCAGGGGCCTACAATGAGCAGTTCTTC. Translating it yields CASSQALPAGAYNEQFF.

Comments on this clone: The junction differs from germline at one of its ends, possibly a read error. This sample also contains other DNA sequences that code for the same CDR3. As DNA, the CDR3 is TGCGCCAGCAGCCAAGGAACCGGGGAGCTGTTTTTT. Protein product: CASSQGTGELFF. The rearrangement uses TRBV5-5 and TRBJ2-2; D unresolved. The CDR3 consists of 12 residues. In germline, CDR1 is SGHKS, CDR2 YYEKEE (reference sequence).

By sample share, this clone is medium-sized (0.01 to 0.1%). J is TRBJ1-2 and V is TRBV5-6, with D perhaps TRBD1 (6 bases). The CDR3 contains 15 residues. V was trimmed by 6 bases and J by 5 bases, leaving 20 bases between them. Per germline, CDR1 SGHDT and CDR2 YYEEEE. CDR3 protein: CASNLGADSLYGYTF. DNA of the CDR3: TGTGCCAGCAATTTGGGGGCGGACAGTTTGTATGGCTACACCTTC. Full variable domain (remainder filled in from reference TRBV5-6 and TRBJ1-2): DAGVTQSPTHLIKTRGQQVTLRCSPKSGHDTVSWYQQALGQGPQFIFQYYEEEERQRGNFPDRFSGHQFPNYSSELNVNALLLGDSALYLCASNLGADSLYGYTFGSGTRLTVV.

Worth noting for this clone: An end of the junction differs from the germline gene, which may be a read error. The chain links TRBV7-6 to TRBJ2-1; TRBD2 aligns across 10 bases. Germline V lookup: CDR1 SGHVS, CDR2 FNYEAQ. The CDR3 extends over 17 amino acids. The CDR3 reads CVSSFLAGGTSYNEQFF. CDR3 DNA sequence: TGTGTCAGCAGCTTCTTAGCGGGGGGAACCTCCTACAATGAGCAGTTCTTC.

This clone was observed a single time. This chain's CDR3 is CASTLGVTGELFF. CDR3 sequence (DNA): TGTGCCAGCACTCTGGGGGTCACCGGGGAGCTGTTTTTT. The chain joins TRBV11-3 to TRBJ2-2; the D gene could be TRBD1 or TRBD2 (5 bases each). Germline V gene sequence: CDR1 SGHNT, CDR2 YENEEA. Trimming removed 7 bases at V and 4 bases at J, with 10 bases between. This CDR3 spans 13 amino acids.

This clone was observed a handful of times. The V and J genes are TRBV7-8 and TRBJ2-3, with 9 bases aligning to TRBD2. Germline V gene sequence: CDR1 SGHVS, CDR2 FQNEAQ. The CDR3 is 18 amino acids. V lost 5 bases and J lost 4; bases outside the gene matches: 16. CDR3 DNA sequence: TGTGCCAGCAGCACCCCGGTCGGGGCGGGGGGGTTGGCAGATACGCAGTATTTT. It codes for CASSTPVGAGGLADTQYF.

This chain links TRBV7-9 with TRBJ1-1; D ambiguous. Trimming took 7 bases from V and 3 from J, leaving 12 bases between them. This CDR3 spans 13 amino acids. Germline CDR1 SEHNR, CDR2 FQNEAQ (reference sequence). CDR3 loop: CASTHGGYTEAFF. CDR3 bases: TGTGCCAGCACGCATGGAGGGTACACTGAAGCTTTCTTT. Full variable domain (remainder filled in from reference TRBV7-9 and TRBJ1-1): DTGVSQNPRHKITKRGQNVTFRCDPISEHNRLYWYRQTLGQGPEFLTYFQNEAQLEKSRLLSDRFSAERPKGSFSTLEIQRTEQGDSAMYLCASTHGGYTEAFFGQGTRLTVV.

The rearrangement links TRBV2 to TRBJ1-2; D gene ambiguous. V was trimmed by 0 bases and J by 0 bases, leaving 11 bases between them. Germline V gives CDR1 SNHLY, CDR2 FYNNEI. The CDR3 sequence is 16 residues long. The CDR3, as DNA: TGTGCCAGCAGTGAAGCTTCAGTGCCGTCTAACTATGGCTACACCTTC. It codes for CASSEASVPSNYGYTF.

The V and J genes are TRBV7-8 and TRBJ2-7, with D perhaps matching TRBD1 or TRBD2 (6 bases each). Germline assignment: CDR1 SGHVS and CDR2 FQNEAQ. V lost 5 bases and J lost 5, with 28 bases in between. The CDR3 contains 18 residues. The CDR3, as DNA: TGTGCCAGCAGCCCCCCCCCAGCCGGGGGCGCCCGGGGGAACGAGCAGTACTTC. This encodes CASSPPPAGGARGNEQYF.